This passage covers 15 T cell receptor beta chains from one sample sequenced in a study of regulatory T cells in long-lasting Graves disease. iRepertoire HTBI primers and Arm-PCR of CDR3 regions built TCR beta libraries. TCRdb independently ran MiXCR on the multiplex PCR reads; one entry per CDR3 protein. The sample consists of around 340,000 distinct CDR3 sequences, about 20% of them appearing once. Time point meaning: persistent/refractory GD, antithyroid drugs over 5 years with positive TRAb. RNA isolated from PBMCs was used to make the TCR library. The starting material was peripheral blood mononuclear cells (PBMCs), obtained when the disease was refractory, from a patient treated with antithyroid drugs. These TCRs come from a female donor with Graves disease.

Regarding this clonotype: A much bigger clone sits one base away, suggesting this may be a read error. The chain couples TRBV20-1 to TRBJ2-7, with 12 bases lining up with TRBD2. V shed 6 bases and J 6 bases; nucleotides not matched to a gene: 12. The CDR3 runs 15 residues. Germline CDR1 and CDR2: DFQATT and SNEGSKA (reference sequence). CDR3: CSAPLRLAGACEQYF. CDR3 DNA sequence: TGCAGTGCGCCCCTGAGACTAGCGGGAGCCTGCGAGCAGTACTTC.

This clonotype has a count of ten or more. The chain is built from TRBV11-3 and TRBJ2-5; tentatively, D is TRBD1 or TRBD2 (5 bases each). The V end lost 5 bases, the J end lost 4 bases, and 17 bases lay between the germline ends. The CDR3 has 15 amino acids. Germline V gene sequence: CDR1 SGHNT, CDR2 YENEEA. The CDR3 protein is CASSLRPTGGETQYF. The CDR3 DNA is TGTGCCAGCAGCCTCCGACCCACTGGGGGAGAGACCCAGTACTTC.

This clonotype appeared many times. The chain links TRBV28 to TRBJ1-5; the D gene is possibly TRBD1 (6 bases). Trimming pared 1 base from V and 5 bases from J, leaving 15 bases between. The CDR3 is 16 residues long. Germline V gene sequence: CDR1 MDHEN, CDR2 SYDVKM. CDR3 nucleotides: TGTGCCAGCAGTTTATTAGGGGCAGGGGCTTATCAGCCCCAGCATTTT. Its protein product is CASSLLGAGAYQPQHF.

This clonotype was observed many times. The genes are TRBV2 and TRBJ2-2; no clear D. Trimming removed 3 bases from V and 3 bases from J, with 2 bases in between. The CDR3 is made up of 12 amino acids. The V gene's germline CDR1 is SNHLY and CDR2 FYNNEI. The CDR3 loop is CASSEDTGELFF. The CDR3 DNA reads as TGTGCCAGCAGTGAGGACACCGGGGAGCTGTTTTTT.

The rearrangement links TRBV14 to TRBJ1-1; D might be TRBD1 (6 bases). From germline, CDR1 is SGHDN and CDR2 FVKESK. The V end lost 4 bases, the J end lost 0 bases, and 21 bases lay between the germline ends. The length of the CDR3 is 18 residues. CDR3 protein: CASSPLPGTPDVNTEAFF. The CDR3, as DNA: TGTGCCAGCAGCCCACTGCCCGGGACACCTGACGTGAACACTGAAGCTTTCTTT.

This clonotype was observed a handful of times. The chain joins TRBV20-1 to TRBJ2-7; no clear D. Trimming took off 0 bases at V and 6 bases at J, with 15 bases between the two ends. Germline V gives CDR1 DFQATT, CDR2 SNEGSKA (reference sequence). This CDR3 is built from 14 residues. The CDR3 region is CSAREPVSSSEQYF. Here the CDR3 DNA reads TGCAGTGCTAGAGAGCCAGTTTCTTCATCCGAGCAGTACTTC.

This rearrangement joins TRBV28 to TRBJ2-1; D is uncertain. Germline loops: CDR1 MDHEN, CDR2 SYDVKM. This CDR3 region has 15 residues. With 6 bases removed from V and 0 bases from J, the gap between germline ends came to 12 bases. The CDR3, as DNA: TGTGCCAGCAGCATGCTGGGCGGCTCCTACAATGAGCAGTTCTTC. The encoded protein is CASSMLGGSYNEQFF.

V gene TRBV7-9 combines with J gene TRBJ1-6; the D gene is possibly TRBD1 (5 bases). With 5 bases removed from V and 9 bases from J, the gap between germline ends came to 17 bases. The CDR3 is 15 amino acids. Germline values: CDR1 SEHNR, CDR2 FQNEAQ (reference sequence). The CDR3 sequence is CASSTQGPSFSPLHF. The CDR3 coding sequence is TGTGCCAGCAGCACCCAGGGACCGTCTTTTTCACCCCTCCACTTT.

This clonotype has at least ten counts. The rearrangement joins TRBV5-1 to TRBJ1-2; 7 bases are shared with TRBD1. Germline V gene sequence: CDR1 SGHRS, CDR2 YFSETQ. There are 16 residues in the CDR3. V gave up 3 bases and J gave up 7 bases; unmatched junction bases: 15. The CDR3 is CASSSIQGKWMSGYTF. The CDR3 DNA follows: TGCGCCAGCAGCTCCATACAGGGGAAGTGGATGAGTGGCTACACCTTC.

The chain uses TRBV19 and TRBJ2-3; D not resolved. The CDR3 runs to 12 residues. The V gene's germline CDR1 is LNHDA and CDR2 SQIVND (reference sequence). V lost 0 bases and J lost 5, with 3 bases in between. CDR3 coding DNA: TGTGCCAGTAGTATAGATCGAGATACGCAGTATTTT. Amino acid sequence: CASSIDRDTQYF.

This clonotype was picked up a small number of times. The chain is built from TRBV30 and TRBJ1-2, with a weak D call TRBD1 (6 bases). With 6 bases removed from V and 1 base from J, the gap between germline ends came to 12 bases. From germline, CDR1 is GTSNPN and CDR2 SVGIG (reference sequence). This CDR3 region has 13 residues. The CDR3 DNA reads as TGTGCCTGTTTGGGACACTTTAACTATGGCTACACCTTC. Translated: CACLGHFNYGYTF.

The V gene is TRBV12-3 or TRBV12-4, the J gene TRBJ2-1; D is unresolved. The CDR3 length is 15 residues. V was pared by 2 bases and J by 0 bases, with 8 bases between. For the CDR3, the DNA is TGTGCCAGCAGTTTAAGGGCGAGCTCCTACAATGAGCAGTTCTTC. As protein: CASSLRASSYNEQFF.

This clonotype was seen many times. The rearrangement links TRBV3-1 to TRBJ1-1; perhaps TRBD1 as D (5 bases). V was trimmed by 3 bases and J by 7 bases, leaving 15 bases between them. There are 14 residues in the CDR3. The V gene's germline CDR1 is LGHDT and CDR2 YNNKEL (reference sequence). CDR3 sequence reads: CASSHVGYQGEAFF. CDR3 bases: TGTGCCAGCAGCCATGTGGGTTATCAGGGTGAAGCTTTCTTT.

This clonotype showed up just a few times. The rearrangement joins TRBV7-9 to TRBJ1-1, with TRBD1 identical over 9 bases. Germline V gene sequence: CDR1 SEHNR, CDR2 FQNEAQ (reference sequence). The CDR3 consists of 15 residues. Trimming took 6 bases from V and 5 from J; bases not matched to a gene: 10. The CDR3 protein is CASSTSGTGNTEAFF. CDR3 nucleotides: TGTGCCAGCAGTACCTCCGGGACAGGGAATACTGAAGCTTTCTTT.

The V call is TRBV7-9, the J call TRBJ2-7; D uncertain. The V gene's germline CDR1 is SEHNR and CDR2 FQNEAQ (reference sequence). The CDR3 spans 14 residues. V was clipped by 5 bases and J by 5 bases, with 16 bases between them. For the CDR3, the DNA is TGTGCCAGCAGCCCCCCCGGCGTCCGCGACGAGCAGTACTTC. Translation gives CASSPPGVRDEQYF.